These T cell receptor beta chains were read from a single sample in a study of OX40 agonist ivuxolimab in advanced cancers. The assay was immunoSEQ multiplex PCR, and TCRdb's table has in-frame clones only and misses some. The sample lists about 51,000 clones; around 77% were seen once. The sequenced sample was CD4+ or CD8+ T cells sorted from blood, obtained in a trial of the OX40 agonist ivuxolimab. These receptors were collected from an adult with an advanced solid tumor such as melanoma, head and neck, liver or kidney cancer. Both conserved end residues are part of each CDR3. A D gene is named only where the DNA matches it firmly. Not all rows give a size; the values are once, few, many and, for expanded clones, a class.

clone_size,j_call,d_call,v_call,cdr3_aa,cdr3_nt
.,TRBJ2-7,TRBD1,TRBV7-2,CASSLDLTGSSYEQYF,TGTGCCAGCAGCTTAGATCTGACAGGGTCCTCCTACGAGCAGTACTTC
.,TRBJ2-5,TRBD2,TRBV11-1,CASSSGLGSETQYF,TGTGCCAGCAGCTCGGGACTAGGTTCGGAGACCCAGTACTTC
.,TRBJ2-7,.,TRBV19,CASSIGDNKANEQYF,TGTGCCAGTAGTATAGGGGACAATAAGGCCAACGAGCAGTACTTC
medium-sized,TRBJ2-7,.,TRBV27,CASRLNRDSEQYF,TGTGCCAGCAGGCTAAACAGGGATAGCGAGCAGTACTTC
few,TRBJ1-2,.,TRBV5-4,CASSLALQDGYTF,TGTGCCAGCAGCTTGGCCCTACAGGATGGCTACACCTTC
.,TRBJ1-2,.,TRBV11-1,CASSLALNYGYTF,TGTGCCAGCAGCTTAGCACTAAACTATGGCTACACCTTC
few,TRBJ1-1,.,TRBV6-5,CASSYSPSGEAFF,TGTGCCAGCAGTTACTCCCCTTCCGGAGAAGCTTTCTTT
.,TRBJ1-3,.,TRBV9,CASSVFKVRSSGNTIYF,TGTGCCAGCAGCGTATTTAAGGTCAGGTCCTCTGGAAACACCATATATTTT
.,TRBJ2-5,.,TRBV5-1,CASTPGGGRETQYF,TGCGCCAGCACCCCGGGGGGCGGGAGAGAGACCCAGTACTTC
.,TRBJ2-1,.,TRBV5-1,CASSLGGSVSYNEQFF,TGCGCCAGCAGCTTGGGGGGGAGTGTGTCCTACAATGAGCAGTTCTTC
.,TRBJ2-3,.,TRBV2,CASSEARVWDTQYF,TGTGCCAGCAGTGAAGCGAGGGTCTGGGATACGCAGTATTTT
few,TRBJ1-5,.,TRBV6-1,CASTQGTLNQPQHF,TGTGCCAGCACGCAAGGGACACTCAATCAGCCCCAGCATTTT
.,TRBJ1-2,.,TRBV6-5,CASRQTGGYGYTF,TGTGCCAGCAGGCAAACAGGTGGCTATGGCTACACCTTC
.,TRBJ1-1,.,TRBV11-3,CASSLEGGTEAFF,TGTGCCAGCAGCTTAGAGGGAGGAACTGAAGCTTTCTTT
.,TRBJ1-4,TRBD1,TRBV29-1,CSVSGGAGNEKLFF,TGCAGCGTCTCAGGGGGCGCTGGTAATGAAAAACTGTTTTTT
once,TRBJ1-6,.,TRBV28,CASSFRLPGSPLHF,TGTGCCAGCAGTTTCCGTCTTCCCGGGTCACCCCTCCACTTT
.,TRBJ2-6,.,TRBV5-8,CASSQQVAGANVLTF,TGTGCCAGCAGTCAACAGGTAGCCGGGGCCAACGTCCTGACTTTC
.,TRBJ1-4,.,TRBV7-9,CASSLGAAGREKLFF,TGTGCCAGCAGCCTTGGGGCGGCCGGGCGCGAAAAACTGTTTTTT
.,TRBJ1-2,.,TRBV6-6,CASRLGQNYGYTF,TGTGCCAGCCGGCTAGGACAGAACTATGGCTACACCTTC
.,TRBJ2-5,TRBD2,TRBV10-2,CASSEGIAGGPSQETQYF,TGCGCCAGCAGTGAGGGAATAGCGGGAGGGCCGAGCCAAGAGACCCAGTACTTC
few,TRBJ1-2,.,TRBV2,CASSGRSGYTF,TGTGCCAGCAGTGGTAGGTCTGGCTACACCTTC
.,TRBJ1-3,.,TRBV9,CASSGRREPSGNTIYF,TGTGCCAGCAGCGGGCGACGGGAACCCTCTGGAAACACCATATATTTT
.,TRBJ2-1,.,TRBV7-3,CASSPSPASRGQQFF,TGTGCCAGCAGCCCCTCACCGGCTAGCCGAGGTCAGCAGTTCTTC
few,TRBJ2-7,.,TRBV27,CASSSPRGGGGREQYF,TGTGCCAGCAGTTCACCCCGGGGAGGGGGCGGGAGGGAGCAGTACTTC
.,TRBJ2-1,TRBD1,TRBV18,CASSPPVGQGLYEQFF,TGTGCCAGCTCACCACCGGTGGGACAGGGGTTGTATGAGCAGTTCTTC
.,TRBJ2-6,.,TRBV28,CASTPLRRPSYRANVLTF,TGTGCCAGCACTCCTCTCCGCCGGCCCTCCTATAGGGCCAACGTCCTGACTTTC
.,TRBJ2-1,TRBD1,TRBV29-1,CSVTGRGNEQFF,TGCAGCGTTACCGGCAGGGGGAATGAGCAGTTCTTC
.,TRBJ2-7,.,TRBV4-1,CASSQFGLATYEQYF,TGCGCCAGCAGCCAATTTGGACTGGCCACCTACGAGCAGTACTTC
.,TRBJ1-2,.,TRBV29-1,CSVAGNYGYTF,TGCAGCGTTGCAGGGAACTATGGCTACACCTTC